This note documents a single TCR beta chain sequence. Its antigen remains unidentified. Within one base of it there is no much larger clone, and no base qualities were kept. Patients with a history of autoimmune disease or receiving systemic immunosuppression were excluded from the trial. Peripheral blood for TCR sequencing was drawn from every dose cohort at baseline, at cycle 4 day 1 and at cycle 7 day 1. The samples were taken from a phase I, first-in-human, multicenter, open-label dose-escalation trial of ivuxolimab. Adults with locally advanced or metastatic head and neck squamous cell, hepatocellular, melanoma or renal cell carcinoma were enrolled in the trial. CD4+ and CD8+ T cells were sorted separately from peripheral blood before TCR sequencing. To sequence the TCRbeta CDR3 region, genomic DNA was isolated from the sorted cells. The immunoSEQ Assay was used to sequence the TCRbeta CDR3 regions. In TCRdb, the immuneACCESS table is reduced to in-frame sequences with V and J assigned. These tables do not hold every clone; where another copy was compared, an unresolved V gene accounts for under half, and the others remain unexplained. This sample holds tens of thousands of clones; around 84% were observed only once. The leading ten clones occupy 0.78% of the sample.

The data derive from a study of OX40 agonist ivuxolimab in advanced cancers. Regarding the study in general: The costimulatory receptor OX40 (CD134) was targeted by ivuxolimab, a fully human IgG2 agonistic monoclonal antibody. Intravenous ivuxolimab was administered to patients every 2 weeks at six dose levels: 0.01, 0.1, 0.3, 1.5, 3 and 10 mg/kg. Of the approximately 54 dose-escalation patients, hepatocellular carcinoma was present in about 19, melanoma in roughly 15, renal cell carcinoma in 9 and head and neck cancer in 9. The dose-escalation cohort was about 87% male with a mean age of about 54 years, ranging from 23 to 79. Patients were allowed to have had prior anti-PD-1, anti-PD-L1 or anti-CTLA-4 therapy, and 40% of the dose-escalation patients had previously received checkpoint inhibitors. Partial responses were achieved by three dose-escalation patients, of whom one had hepatocellular carcinoma and two had cutaneous melanoma. The point of sequencing TCRbeta in the periphery was to test whether ivuxolimab changed TCR sequence diversity and drove clonal T-cell expansion. The paper describes the monotherapy dose-escalation part (N ≈ 50 patients) of the phase I trial of ivuxolimab.

The CDR3 covers 15 residues, taking in both the cysteine and the phenylalanine. The DNA shown is the 45-base CDR3, in frame from base 1. As encoded in the germline V gene (reference sequence), CDR1 is GTSNPN while CDR2 is SVGIG. Trimming removed 4 bases from V and 7 bases from J, leaving 22 bases between the germline ends. What the work shows at the level of the full study, not this receptor alone: Low levels of normalized T-cell clonal expansion were also seen in some nonresponding patients. In partial responders in the 0.1-3.0 mg/kg groups, normalized peripheral clonal expansion was found to be among the lowest, especially among CD8+ T cells. Which antigens the clonally expanded peripheral T cells were specific for was not determined. After ivuxolimab, CD8+ T cells had more expanded clones than CD4+ T cells on average. At doses from 0.1 to 3.0 mg/kg, clonal expansion was seen in both CD4+ and CD8+ blood T cells between baseline and week 6.

This receptor chain uses TRBV30 and TRBJ1-2; the D gene is possibly TRBD1, with 6 bases matching. The source was CD4+ or CD8+ T cells sorted from blood, collected in a trial of the OX40 agonist ivuxolimab. The sequence derives from an adult with an advanced solid tumor such as melanoma, head and neck, liver or kidney cancer. CDR3 region: CAWIPQGIPSSGYTF. The nucleotide sequence is TGTGCCTGGATACCTCAGGGGATTCCTTCGAGTGGCTACACCTTC.